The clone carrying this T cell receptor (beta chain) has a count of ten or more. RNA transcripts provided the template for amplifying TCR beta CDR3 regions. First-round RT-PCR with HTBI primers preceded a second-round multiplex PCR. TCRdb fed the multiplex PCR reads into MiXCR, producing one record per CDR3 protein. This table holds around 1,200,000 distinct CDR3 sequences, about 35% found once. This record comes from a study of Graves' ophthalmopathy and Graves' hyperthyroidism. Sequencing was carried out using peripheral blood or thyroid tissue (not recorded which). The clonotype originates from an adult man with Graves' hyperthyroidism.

The CDR3 region has the DNA TGTGCCACCAGCAGAGATCAGGAGACCCAGTACTTC. This encodes CATSRDQETQYF. The chain employs TRBV15 and TRBJ2-5; D not certain. Looked up from germline, CDR1 is LNHNV and CDR2 is YYDKDF (reference sequence). The CDR3 totals 12 residues. V was trimmed by 0 bases and J by 5 bases, leaving 4 bases between them.